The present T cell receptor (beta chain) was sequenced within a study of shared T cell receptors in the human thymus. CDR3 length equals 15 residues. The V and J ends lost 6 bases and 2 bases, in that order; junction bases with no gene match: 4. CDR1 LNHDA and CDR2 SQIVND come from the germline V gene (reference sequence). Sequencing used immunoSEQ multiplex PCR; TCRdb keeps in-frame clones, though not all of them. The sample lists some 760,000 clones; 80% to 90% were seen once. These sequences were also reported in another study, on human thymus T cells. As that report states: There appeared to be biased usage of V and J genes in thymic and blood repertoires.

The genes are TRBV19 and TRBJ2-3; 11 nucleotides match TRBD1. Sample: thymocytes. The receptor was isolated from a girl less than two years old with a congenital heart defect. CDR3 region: CASRGTGGLTDTQYF. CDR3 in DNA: TGTGCCAGTAGAGGGACAGGGGGTCTCACAGATACGCAGTATTTT.